Shown below are 23 T cell receptor beta chains from a single sample sequenced in a study of blood T cell repertoires in COVID-19. TCRdb keeps only in-frame clones here, not all; method: immunoSEQ multiplex PCR. Of about 120,000 clones listed, more than 75% are singletons. Material: peripheral blood. Receptors originate from a man in his 60s with acute or convalescent COVID-19.

The gene calls are TRBV4-2 and TRBJ2-1, with TRBD2 matching over 9 bases. This CDR3 comprises 15 residues. The V segment lost 6 bases and the J segment 5 bases; nucleotides outside the gene matches: 8. CDR1 is LGHNA and CDR2 is YNFKEQ in the germline V gene. The DNA of the CDR3 is TGTGCCAGCAGGCCGCCGGGACTAGCAGACAATGAGCAGTTCTTC. This encodes CASRPPGLADNEQFF.

The J gene is TRBJ2-1, the V gene TRBV7-9; TRBD2 matches 7 bases. Looked up from germline, CDR1 is SEHNR and CDR2 is FQNEAQ (reference sequence). CDR3 length equals 17 residues. The V gene end was trimmed by 5 bases and the J gene end by 8 bases; junction bases not matched to a gene: 18. As DNA, the CDR3 is TGTGCCAGCAGCCCCCCTAGGGTCGGCGGGAGCTCATATGAGCAGTTCTTC. Protein product: CASSPPRVGGSSYEQFF. Combining the CDR3 with reference TRBV7-9 and TRBJ2-1 gives the whole variable domain DTGVSQNPRHKITKRGQNVTFRCDPISEHNRLYWYRQTLGQGPEFLTYFQNEAQLEKSRLLSDRFSAERPKGSFSTLEIQRTEQGDSAMYLCASSPPRVGGSSYEQFFGPGTRLTVL.

The J gene is TRBJ2-2, the V gene TRBV19, with 13 bases identical to TRBD2. V lost 7 bases to trimming and J lost 7 bases; unmatched junction nucleotides: 15. The germline CDR1 and CDR2 sequences are LNHDA and SQIVND (reference sequence). The CDR3 loop spans 18 amino acids. The CDR3 region has the DNA TGTGCCAGTACCCCGGGGAGGACTAGCGGGAGTATAATCGGGGAGCTGTTTTTT. Translation gives CASTPGRTSGSIIGELFF.

The CDR3 DNA reads as TGTGCCAGCAGTTCTCCCCGGCCGGGAGAGCAGTACTTC. Translated, it gives CASSSPRPGEQYF. The chain combines TRBV28 with TRBJ2-7; D is perhaps TRBD2 (5 bases). This CDR3 has 13 amino acids. The germline V gene encodes CDR1 MDHEN and CDR2 SYDVKM. Between the trimmed V and J ends, which lost 4 bases and 7 bases, there was a span of 14 bases.

The chain employs TRBV10-3 and TRBJ1-5; D gene uncertain. The CDR3 loop spans 14 amino acids. Trimming left V 0 bases short and J 4 bases short, with 7 bases between. Germline V gene lookup returns CDR1 ENHRY and CDR2 SYGVKD. The CDR3 sequence: CAISESNKNQPQHF. DNA of the CDR3: TGTGCCATCAGTGAGTCGAACAAAAATCAGCCCCAGCATTTT.

This rearrangement joins TRBV7-2 to TRBJ2-3; maybe TRBD2 (6 bases). Trimming removed 5 bases at V and 2 bases at J, with 14 bases between. Per germline, CDR1 SGHTA and CDR2 FQGNSA. The CDR3 loop spans 15 amino acids. The CDR3 here is CASSPVRGYTDTQYF. The CDR3 coding sequence is TGTGCCAGCAGCCCTGTCCGGGGGTACACAGATACGCAGTATTTT.

The gene calls are TRBV7-9 and TRBJ2-3; TRBD1 matches 8 bases. Germline CDR1 reads SEHNR; CDR2 reads FQNEAQ (reference sequence). J was trimmed by 0 bases and V by 0 bases; bases with no gene match: 2. The length of the CDR3 is 16 residues. The CDR3 DNA reads as TGTGCCAGCAGCTTAGCGACAGGGGCGAGCACAGATACGCAGTATTTT. It codes for CASSLATGASTDTQYF.

This chain links TRBV7-9 with TRBJ2-5; TRBD1 matches at 9 bases. V shed 0 bases, J shed 4 bases, and the junction held 6 bases outside the gene matches. CDR1 SEHNR and CDR2 FQNEAQ come from the germline V gene (reference sequence). The CDR3 runs to 16 residues. CDR3 sequence: CASSLAGTGMGETQYF. CDR3 bases: TGTGCCAGCAGCTTAGCGGGGACAGGGATGGGAGAGACCCAGTACTTC.

The V call is TRBV7-6, the J call TRBJ2-3; D ambiguous. Trimming cost V 1 base and J 6 bases, with 8 bases left between them. Germline CDR1 SGHVS, CDR2 FNYEAQ. This CDR3 is built from 13 residues. The CDR3 protein is CASSLDMQDTQYF. The CDR3 bases are TGTGCCAGCAGCTTAGATATGCAGGATACGCAGTATTTT.

This clone occurred a few times. The V call is TRBV16, the J call TRBJ2-7; D gene ambiguous. CDR3 length: 11 residues. Germline values: CDR1 KGHSY, CDR2 FQNENV. Trimming shortened V by 6 bases and J by 3 bases, and 6 bases separated the two germline ends. The CDR3 DNA reads as TGTGCCAGCAGTCGAGACTACGAGCAGTACTTC. It encodes CASSRDYEQYF.

J is TRBJ2-6 and V is TRBV4-2; 7 nucleotides line up with TRBD1. The CDR3 contains 18 residues. Germline V CDR1 and CDR2: LGHNA, YNFKEQ. V lost 3 bases, J lost 0 bases, and 8 bases stayed unmatched. The CDR3 DNA reads as TGTGCCAGCAGCCAGTGGACAGGTACTTTCTCTGGGGCCAACGTCCTGACTTTC. Its translation is CASSQWTGTFSGANVLTF.

The V and J genes are TRBV2 and TRBJ1-2; D is possibly TRBD1 (6 bases). The CDR3 is 16 amino acids. Germline V gene data show CDR1 as SNHLY and CDR2 as FYNNEI. V lost 6 bases and J lost 4, with 21 bases in between. CDR3 in DNA: TGTGCCAGCAGCGATAGGACAGTCTCAGAGGCCTATGGCTACACCTTC. Amino acid sequence: CASSDRTVSEAYGYTF.

The chain combines TRBV27 with TRBJ2-7, with D possibly TRBD1 on 6 matching bases. Trimming shortened V by 6 bases and J by 2 bases, and 11 bases separated the two germline ends. The germline CDR1 and CDR2 sequences are MNHEY and SMNVEV (reference sequence). The CDR3 runs 13 residues. The CDR3 loop reads CASSKTGPYEQYF. In nucleotides, the CDR3 is TGTGCCAGCAGCAAGACAGGTCCCTACGAGCAGTACTTC.

The rearrangement joins TRBV6-5 to TRBJ1-2, with 7 bases lining up with TRBD1. Germline CDR1 MNHEY, CDR2 SVGAGI. With V trimmed by 5 bases and J by 2 bases, 5 bases remained unmatched. This CDR3 is built from 14 residues. CDR3 in amino acids: CASSRQGLNYGYTF. CDR3 sequence (DNA): TGTGCCAGCAGTCGACAGGGCCTCAACTATGGCTACACCTTC.

The chain is built from TRBV19 and TRBJ1-2; TRBD1 might be the D (6 bases). Germline V gene lookup returns CDR1 LNHDA and CDR2 SQIVND (reference sequence). This CDR3 region has 14 residues. V was trimmed by 3 bases and J by 3 bases, leaving 11 bases between them. The CDR3 spells CASSMGAPYYGYTF. CDR3 DNA sequence: TGTGCCAGTAGTATGGGGGCGCCCTACTATGGCTACACCTTC.

The genes are TRBV19 and TRBJ2-7; D may be TRBD1 (5 bases). Germline values: CDR1 LNHDA, CDR2 SQIVND (reference sequence). V dropped 3 bases and J dropped 3 bases, with 6 bases sitting between them. The length of the CDR3 is 12 residues. The CDR3 region is CASSIDSYEQYF. In DNA form, the CDR3 reads TGTGCCAGTAGTATTGACAGCTACGAGCAGTACTTC.

The chain carries TRBV19 and TRBJ2-1; 8 positions agree with TRBD2. Looked up from germline, CDR1 is LNHDA and CDR2 is SQIVND (reference sequence). With 5 bases clipped from V and 7 bases from J, the junction kept 4 bases outside the gene matches. The CDR3 totals 13 residues. CDR3 amino acids: CASSRTSLNEQFF. The CDR3 nucleotides read TGTGCCAGTAGTCGGACTAGCTTAAATGAGCAGTTCTTC.

The chain recombines TRBV25-1 with TRBJ1-4; 9 bases fit TRBD1. This CDR3 comprises 13 residues. The V and J ends lost 8 bases and 8 bases, in that order; junction bases with no gene match: 6. Germline values: CDR1 MGHDK, CDR2 SYGVNS. The CDR3 region has the DNA TGTGCCAGCCAGACAGGGGGGAAGGAAAAACTGTTTTTT. This codes for CASQTGGKEKLFF.

This chain connects TRBV28 to TRBJ2-5; D might be TRBD2 (5 bases). The CDR3 consists of 14 residues. V was cut by 5 bases and J by 4 bases, with 14 bases left in between. Germline CDR1 and CDR2: MDHEN and SYDVKM. The CDR3 DNA follows: TGTGCCAGCAGTCCCCATAGCGAGGCAGAGACCCAGTACTTC. The encoded protein is CASSPHSEAETQYF.

V is TRBV5-6 and J is TRBJ1-1, with 7 nucleotides matching TRBD1. Trimming removed 4 bases from V and 6 bases from J; junction bases left unmatched: 15. Germline V gene data show CDR1 as SGHDT and CDR2 as YYEEEE. The CDR3 contains 16 residues. CDR3 nucleotide sequence: TGTGCCAGCAGCGGAATGGCCGGACAGGTTCACGCTGAAGCTTTCTTT. Translated, it gives CASSGMAGQVHAEAFF.

The rearrangement uses TRBV24-1 and TRBJ1-5; weak D call: TRBD1 (5 bases). Germline V gives CDR1 KGHDR, CDR2 SFDVKD. This CDR3 is built from 14 residues. Trimming stripped 4 bases from V and 6 bases from J, with 12 bases between. DNA for the CDR3: TGTGCCACCAGTGAAGGACAAGACGGTCAGCCCCAGCATTTT. Amino acids: CATSEGQDGQPQHF.

For the CDR3, the DNA is TGTGCCAGCCGCGGCGGGAGGGCGCACAATGAGCAGTTCTTC. Translation: CASRGGRAHNEQFF. V and J are TRBV7-9 and TRBJ2-1; TRBD2 aligns across 9 bases. V shed 8 bases, J shed 5 bases, and the junction held 7 bases outside the gene matches. This CDR3 is built from 14 residues. Germline V gives CDR1 SEHNR, CDR2 FQNEAQ (reference sequence).

V usage is TRBV28 and J usage is TRBJ1-2; TRBD1 aligns across 8 bases. The trim removed 6 bases at V and 0 bases at J, leaving 9 bases unmatched. CDR1 MDHEN and CDR2 SYDVKM come from the germline V gene. This CDR3 is built from 16 residues. The CDR3, as DNA: TGTGCCAGCAGGGAAAGACAGGGGAAGACTAACTATGGCTACACCTTC. As protein: CASRERQGKTNYGYTF.